This paragraph covers one T cell receptor (beta chain) sequence. Its binding antigen is unknown. No base qualities exist here, and no much larger clone lies one base off it. Via the germline V gene, CDR1 is MNHNS and CDR2 SASEGT. V loses 6 bases of germline sequence and J loses 1 base, and the interval between the two ends is 9 bases. CDR3 length: 13 amino acids, cysteine to phenylalanine. Only the CDR3 portion is preserved as DNA: 39 bases, with reading frame beginning at the first base. Taken with the paper, the label for time point translates to: newly diagnosed GD, antithyroid drugs for less than 3 months. For both TCR sequencing and RNA sequencing, RNA was extracted from PBMCs in TRIzol. The diagnosis of Graves' disease followed American Thyroid Association guidelines. The patients came from an endocrinology department in Xi'an, China. Each patient gave around 9.2 milliliters of peripheral blood, collected in an EDTA anticoagulant tube. PBMCs were isolated by Ficoll Paque Plus density gradient separation without further T cell sorting. An Agilent 2100 Bioanalyzer and agarose gel were used to check RNA quality, and a NanoDrop 2000 was used to measure RNA concentration.

Library creation used multiplex PCR. The instrument given in TCRdb is Illumina HiSeq 4000. To build TCR beta libraries, CDR3 regions were amplified by Arm-PCR using iRepertoire HTBI primers. Gel purification was performed on PCR products prior to sequencing. The original pipeline was this. A total of around 59 TRBV and 14 TRBJ segments were identified across samples and were used for gene usage analysis of CDR3 amino acid clonotypes. COPE and FqMerger were used to merge the filtered high-quality paired reads into contigs. Contigs were aligned with BLAST to IMGT TRBV, TRBD and TRBJ reference genes, and CDR3 was defined per IMGT. Highly expanded clones were defined as clonotypes with a frequency above 0.1%. Repertoire diversity was measured by Shannon entropy, and V-J evenness by the Gini coefficient. Clonotypes shared by more than one individual were considered public. TCRdb cleaned the public reads at Q25 with fastp, built clones with MiXCR and kept in-frame beta chains. Duplicate CDR3 protein sequences are folded into a single record with the most common DNA and genes. None of the V and J calls come from the authors' own analysis; TCRdb made them. The sample profile shows some 500,000 distinct CDR3 sequences; roughly 14% of them were found once. Roughly a tenth of the sample comes from the top ten.

The source of the sample is a study of regulatory T cells in long-lasting Graves disease (dated by TCRdb to the early 2020s). Study-wide context: Patients with newly diagnosed Graves' disease had been on antithyroid drugs for under 3 months. This study used TCR sequencing and RNA sequencing of peripheral blood to compare persistent Graves' disease patients against newly diagnosed Graves' disease patients. The study was registered as a clinical trial and conducted in China. A total of 33 samples were covered by TCR sequencing, comprising some 13 persistent and roughly 20 newly diagnosed Graves' disease patients.

Paper-wide results and their limitations: Persistent Graves' disease patients showed lower TCR Shannon entropy and fewer highly expanded clones than newly diagnosed patients, suggesting clonal expansion. TRBV28, TRBJ1-2 and TRBJ2-5 were preferentially used in persistent disease, while TRBV20-1 and TRBJ2-1 were favored in newly diagnosed disease. The study examined only peripheral blood because the primary lesion, thyroid tissue, could not be accessed. Sequencing and analysis were limited to the TCR beta chain. As a limitation, the authors acknowledged that the small sample size may reduce accuracy. Patients with persistent disease shared more public clonotypes (about 2,700) than newly diagnosed patients did (roughly 970).

In addition, the sample was reused for a study of T cells in Graves' hyperthyroidism and ophthalmopathy. In that second paper, the authors write: Stable Graves' hyperthyroidism was defined as the absence of progression to ophthalmopathy over 18 months of follow-up. Hyperthyroidism patients were newly diagnosed, had a disease duration of under 2 months, and were aged 18 to 65 years. The study excluded patients with uncontrolled infections, other autoimmune diseases, pregnancy or lactation. Diagnoses were based on clinical symptoms, serum thyroxine and TRAb, thyroid ultrasound and orbital computed tomography. The first round of RT-PCR for the TCR CDR3 was performed with the HTBI primer set and the Qiagen OneStep RT-PCR kit. Most expanded thyroid clonotypes (frequency above 0.001) were also detected in blood, a finding suggesting that blood repertoires may reflect thyroid immune responses. Ophthalmopathy was separated from stable hyperthyroidism by a 13 V-J signature model, with approximately 90% sensitivity and approximately 81% specificity obtained in cross-validation and 80%/75% obtained in testing. During validation, the model predicted progression to ophthalmopathy a median of about 5.9 months ahead of onset, with around 70% sensitivity and less than 85% specificity. A discovery cohort of about 100 patients, approximately 45 with Graves' ophthalmopathy and 55 to 60 with stable Graves' hyperthyroidism, was used to find distinguishing TCR V-J signatures. Whether ophthalmopathy could be predicted prospectively was tested in an independent validation cohort made up of some 20 hyperthyroidism patients plus 17 patients who later progressed to ophthalmopathy. The roughly 90 discovery patients were divided at random into training and test sets in a 7:3 ratio. The study also compared thyroid tissue and blood T-cell repertoires from 5 to 7 Graves' hyperthyroidism patients. After blood sampling, hyperthyroidism patients were treated with methimazole at a starting dose of 30 mg daily, and ophthalmopathy patients were treated with high-dose intravenous methylprednisolone. A second multiplex PCR round built the libraries, followed by size selection and purification. Paired-end sequencing of the libraries was performed with 100 bp reads on an Illumina HiSeq2000. SOAPnuke was used to process the raw data, removing reads that contained adapters or uncalled bases, had a mean Phred below 15, or lacked an exact match to the constant primer or identifier. COPE v1.2.5 was used to merge the high-quality paired reads, and each unique nucleotide sequence was defined as a clonotype. MiTCR v1.1 was used to align clonotypes to the IMGT TRBV, TRBD and TRBJ reference segments. The analysis was restricted to V-J combinations with a frequency above 0.0001, which together covered around 99% of the repertoires. A TCS score was defined as the ratio between F50 (clonal expansion) and ExV (chaos), using BLOSUM62-based TCRdist between CDR3 peptides within each V-J. Welch's t-statistics and random forest reduced around 520 V-J features to 13, which were used in a naive Bayes classifier (R e1071). Sample size was not statistically predetermined, and investigators were not blinded to group allocation. TCR Vbeta CDR3 sequencing of roughly 140 peripheral blood samples (over 40 ophthalmopathy, over 70 hyperthyroidism and some 17 progressor patients) is reported in the paper.

The V and J genes are TRBV6-1 and TRBJ1-2, with the D gene too uncertain to name. The material sequenced was peripheral blood mononuclear cells (PBMCs), taken at new diagnosis, from a patient treated with antithyroid drugs. The clonotype originates from a man aged 25 to 40 with Graves disease. Donor details come from another sample of the same person, matched by shared clones. The CDR3 protein sequence reads: CASRKGVNYGYTF. The nucleotides read TGTGCCAGCAGAAAAGGTGTTAACTATGGCTACACCTTC.